The 27 T cell receptor beta chains given below trace back to one sample, sequenced in a study of cytomegalovirus exposure and HLA in healthy donors (dated by TCRdb to the late 2010s). The library was built by means of the immunoSEQ multiplex PCR assay. For the multiplex PCR, a mixture combining 60 forward primers for TCR Vbeta segments and 13 reverse primers for TCR Jbeta segments was used. As stored in TCRdb, this immuneACCESS dataset retains in-frame rearrangements with V and J assigned. A fraction of the clones does not appear; measured against another copy, unresolved V genes explain less than half of the discrepancy, and the remainder lacks a known reason. Across this sample there are under 200,000 clones, with less than 80% seen only once. Jointly, the top ten make up under 2.5% of the sample. Sequencing was done on a sample of PBMCs. The receptor source for this set is a man in his forties or fifties in good health and CMV-seronegative.

The V and J genes are TRBV2 and TRBJ2-3, with a possible D match to TRBD2 (6 bases). CDR3 size: 15 residues. Looked up from germline, CDR1 is SNHLY and CDR2 is FYNNEI. V lost 6 bases and J 0 bases, leaving 13 bases between the germline ends. The CDR3 loop is CASRSGTLSTDTQYF. DNA of the CDR3: TGTGCCAGCAGATCCGGGACTCTTAGCACAGATACGCAGTATTTT. The full variable domain, with the rest looked up from reference TRBV2 and TRBJ2-3, is EPEVTQTPSHQVTQMGQEVILRCVPISNHLYFYWYRQILGQKVEFLVSFYNNEISEKSEIFDDQFSVERPDGSNFTLKIRSTKLEDSAMYFCASRSGTLSTDTQYFGPGTRLTVL.

The V call is TRBV27, the J call TRBJ2-3; 10 bases fit TRBD2. From germline, CDR1 is MNHEY and CDR2 SMNVEV (reference sequence). The CDR3 has 18 residues. J was trimmed by 7 bases and V by 4 bases; bases with no gene match: 17. The CDR3 is CASSSLWTSGLPPYTQYF. The CDR3 nucleotides read TGTGCCAGCAGTTCCCTCTGGACTAGCGGCCTACCCCCCTATACGCAGTATTTT.

The chain couples TRBV11-2 to TRBJ2-7; 10 bases are shared with TRBD2. CDR3 length equals 14 residues. V trimming: 4 bases; J trimming: 2 bases; junction bases outside the gene matches: 2. The germline V gene encodes CDR1 SGHAT and CDR2 FQNNGV. CDR3 nucleotides: TGTGCCAGCAGCTCACTAGCGGGAACCTACGAGCAGTACTTC. Its protein is CASSSLAGTYEQYF. Full variable domain (missing parts from reference TRBV11-2 and TRBJ2-7): EAGVAQSPRYKIIEKRQSVAFWCNPISGHATLYWYQQILGQGPKLLIQFQNNGVVDDSQLPKDRFSAERLKGVDSTLKIQPAKLEDSAVYLCASSSLAGTYEQYFGPGTRLTVT.

This clone was picked up one time. The chain joins TRBV7-8 to TRBJ2-1; TRBD2 matches at 10 bases. The germline V gene encodes CDR1 SGHVS and CDR2 FQNEAQ. Germline trimming cut 5 bases from V and 5 bases from J; bases unmatched to any gene: 6. CDR3 length: 15 amino acids. The CDR3 protein is CASSSGLAVNNEQFF. Here the CDR3 DNA reads TGTGCCAGCAGCAGCGGACTAGCGGTCAACAATGAGCAGTTCTTC.

The chain carries TRBV5-6 and TRBJ2-4, with 8 bases fitting TRBD2. Germline V gene lookup returns CDR1 SGHDT and CDR2 YYEEEE. The length of the CDR3 is 13 residues. J was trimmed by 6 bases and V by 2 bases; bases with no gene match: 1. CDR3 in DNA: TGTGCCAGCAGCTTAGGACTAGCAAACATTCAGTACTTC. Amino acid sequence: CASSLGLANIQYF.

This clone has just one count. This chain connects TRBV18 to TRBJ2-3; TRBD1 matches 10 bases. Germline CDR1 reads KGHSH; CDR2 reads LQKENI. This CDR3 is 15 amino acids long. V lost 3 bases, J lost 4 bases, and 4 bases stayed unmatched. This CDR3 reads CASSPGQGRADTQYF. In DNA form, the CDR3 reads TGTGCCAGCTCACCGGGACAGGGGAGGGCAGATACGCAGTATTTT.

V usage is TRBV7-9 and J usage is TRBJ2-1; 9 nucleotides line up with TRBD2. This CDR3 has 17 residues. J lost 3 bases, V lost 1 base, and 7 bases had no gene match. The germline gives CDR1 SEHNR, CDR2 FQNEAQ (reference sequence). CDR3 coding DNA: TGTGCCAGCAGCTTAGTCGGAGCTAGCGGGATCTACAATGAGCAGTTCTTC. Translation: CASSLVGASGIYNEQFF. The variable domain in full, with the rest retrieved from reference TRBV7-9 and TRBJ2-1, is DTGVSQNPRHKITKRGQNVTFRCDPISEHNRLYWYRQTLGQGPEFLTYFQNEAQLEKSRLLSDRFSAERPKGSFSTLEIQRTEQGDSAMYLCASSLVGASGIYNEQFFGPGTRLTVL.

The J gene is TRBJ1-1, the V gene TRBV28; 7 bases align to TRBD1. Germline loops: CDR1 MDHEN, CDR2 SYDVKM. This CDR3 region has 12 residues. The V and J ends lost 7 bases and 9 bases, in that order; junction bases with no gene match: 8. Here the CDR3 reads CASNKQGFQAFF. The CDR3 bases are TGTGCCAGCAATAAACAGGGGTTCCAAGCTTTCTTT.

V gene TRBV5-1 combines with J gene TRBJ1-2; D is perhaps TRBD1 (6 bases). The CDR3 consists of 17 residues. Germline CDR1 SGHRS, CDR2 YFSETQ. V was cut by 3 bases and J by 4 bases, with 22 bases left in between. The CDR3: CASSYQQGGTDSYGYTF. The CDR3 nucleotides read TGCGCCAGCAGCTACCAACAGGGTGGCACGGACAGCTATGGCTACACCTTC.

This clone was seen only once. The rearrangement uses TRBV6-5 and TRBJ1-1; 9 nucleotides align to TRBD1. The CDR3 consists of 14 residues. The germline V gene has CDR1 MNHEY and CDR2 SVGAGI. V shed 2 bases and J 5 bases; nucleotides not matched to a gene: 3. This CDR3 reads CASSYGTGSTEAFF. Written as DNA, the CDR3 is TGTGCCAGCAGTTACGGGACAGGGTCAACTGAAGCTTTCTTT.

The rearrangement links TRBV28 to TRBJ2-2, with D possibly TRBD2 on 6 matching bases. The CDR3 is 15 residues long. Trimming took 7 bases from V and 2 from J, leaving 14 bases between them. The germline CDR1 and CDR2 sequences are MDHEN and SYDVKM. CDR3 in amino acids: CASTALLANTGELFF. The CDR3 nucleotides read TGTGCCAGCACCGCATTACTAGCAAACACCGGGGAGCTGTTTTTT.

The J gene is TRBJ2-7, the V gene TRBV11-2; 7 bases fit TRBD2. The CDR3 has 16 residues. V lost 0 bases, J lost 1 base, and 6 bases stayed unmatched. CDR1 is SGHAT and CDR2 is FQNNGV in the germline V gene. CDR3 loop: CASSLEGGRGSYEQYF. Here the CDR3 DNA reads TGTGCCAGCAGCTTAGAGGGTGGGAGGGGATCCTACGAGCAGTACTTC.

The chain has TRBV28 and TRBJ2-7; the D gene is possibly TRBD2 (5 bases). V was shortened by 1 base and J by 0 bases, with 13 bases between the two germline ends. The CDR3 sequence is 16 residues long. Germline CDR1 MDHEN, CDR2 SYDVKM. The CDR3 DNA reads as TGTGCCAGCAGTTTATCCCAAACGGGGAGCTCCTACGAGCAGTACTTC. Translating it yields CASSLSQTGSSYEQYF. The whole variable domain, remainder taken from reference TRBV28 and TRBJ2-7, is DVKVTQSSRYLVKRTGEKVFLECVQDMDHENMFWYRQDPGLGLRLIYFSYDVKMKEKGDIPEGYSVSREKKERFSLILESASTNQTSMYLCASSLSQTGSSYEQYFGPGTRLTVT.

V gene TRBV4-1 combines with J gene TRBJ1-1; D unclear. V was pared by 1 base and J by 4 bases, with 10 bases between. Germline loops: CDR1 MGHRA, CDR2 YSYEKL. The CDR3 length is 14 residues. For the CDR3, the DNA is TGCGCCAGCAGCCAAGTGCGGGAGGTCACTGAAGCTTTCTTT. This sequence encodes CASSQVREVTEAFF.

The CDR3 sequence is CASSLYGRGPFEQYF. The DNA for the CDR3 is TGTGCCAGCAGCTTATACGGGAGGGGCCCCTTCGAGCAGTACTTC. This chain uses TRBV7-2 with TRBJ2-7; 8 nucleotides match TRBD2. This CDR3 has 15 amino acids. V trimming: 2 bases; J trimming: 6 bases; junction bases outside the gene matches: 9. The germline V gene has CDR1 SGHTA and CDR2 FQGNSA.

The chain employs TRBV6-5 and TRBJ2-1; TRBD2 matches at 15 bases. This CDR3 contains 14 residues. Germline CDR1 is MNHEY and CDR2 is SVGAGI. J gave up 8 bases and V 9 bases, and 5 bases lay outside the gene matches. CDR3 loop: CASGTSGRFDEQFF. CDR3 sequence (DNA): TGTGCCAGTGGGACTAGCGGGAGGTTCGATGAGCAGTTCTTC.

The chain uses TRBV2 and TRBJ2-5; D is possibly TRBD1 (6 bases). The CDR3 extends over 14 amino acids. Germline V CDR1 and CDR2: SNHLY, FYNNEI. Between the trimmed V and J ends, which lost 4 bases and 1 base, there was a span of 10 bases. The CDR3 protein is CASSVRGIQETQYF. The CDR3 coding sequence is TGTGCCAGCAGTGTCAGGGGAATCCAAGAGACCCAGTACTTC. Looking up the rest from reference TRBV2 and TRBJ2-5 gives the full variable domain: EPEVTQTPSHQVTQMGQEVILRCVPISNHLYFYWYRQILGQKVEFLVSFYNNEISEKSEIFDDQFSVERPDGSNFTLKIRSTKLEDSAMYFCASSVRGIQETQYFGPGTRLLVL.

J is TRBJ2-2 and V is TRBV5-1; a possible D gene is TRBD2 (6 bases). With 0 bases removed from V and 1 base from J, the gap between germline ends came to 16 bases. The CDR3 length is 18 residues. Germline-derived CDR1 and CDR2 are SGHRS and YFSETQ. This chain's CDR3 is CASSLDPMTGLNTGELFF. As DNA, the CDR3 is TGCGCCAGCAGCTTGGATCCTATGACGGGACTGAACACCGGGGAGCTGTTTTTT.

The chain employs TRBV29-1 and TRBJ2-1; TRBD2 is a possible D gene (5 bases). Germline CDR1 and CDR2: SQVTM and ANQGSEA. V was cut by 2 bases and J by 7 bases, with 15 bases left in between. CDR3 size: 14 residues. The CDR3 DNA follows: TGCAGCGTTGAATGGTGGTCGGGGTGGAATGAGCAGTTCTTC. Translated: CSVEWWSGWNEQFF.

This clone was seen a single time. The chain employs TRBV6-1 and TRBJ2-5; TRBD2 is a possible D gene (7 bases). There are 14 residues in the CDR3. Trimming shortened V by 4 bases and J by 4 bases, and 13 bases separated the two germline ends. The germline V gene encodes CDR1 MNHNS and CDR2 SASEGT. The CDR3, as DNA: TGTGCCAGCAGTGTAACAGGGAGGGGAGAGACCCAGTACTTC. Encoded protein: CASSVTGRGETQYF.

CDR3 loop: CATSRARSGGREKLFF. DNA of the CDR3: TGTGCCACCAGCAGGGCGAGGTCGGGGGGTAGGGAAAAACTGTTTTTT. The chain has TRBV15 and TRBJ1-4, with a possible D match to TRBD1 (5 bases). Trimming cost V 3 bases and J 8 bases, with 19 bases left between them. Germline assignment: CDR1 LNHNV and CDR2 YYDKDF (reference sequence). The CDR3 runs to 16 residues. Drawing the rest from reference TRBV15 and TRBJ1-4, the complete variable domain is DAMVIQNPRYQVTQFGKPVTLSCSQTLNHNVMYWYQQKSSQAPKLLFHYYDKDFNNEADTPDNFQSRRPNTSFCFLDIRSPGLGDTAMYLCATSRARSGGREKLFFGSGTQLSVL.

V usage is TRBV6-6 and J usage is TRBJ1-3; tentatively, D is TRBD1 (5 bases). The length of the CDR3 is 14 residues. The V and J ends lost 5 bases and 1 base respectively, with 9 bases between them. The germline V gene has CDR1 MNHNY and CDR2 SVGAGI (reference sequence). This CDR3 is CASSHGGSGNTIYF. The CDR3 region has the DNA TGTGCCAGCAGTCACGGGGGGTCTGGAAACACCATATATTTT.

This clone was observed a handful of times. The chain has TRBV7-2 and TRBJ1-2, with unresolved D. CDR1 and CDR2 from the germline V gene are SGHTA and FQGNSA. CDR3 length: 13 residues. Trimming took 5 bases from V and 5 from J, leaving 12 bases between them. CDR3 sequence: CASSATAIYGYTF. CDR3 in DNA: TGTGCCAGCAGCGCCACTGCTATTTATGGCTACACCTTC.

Points on this clone: An end of the junction does not agree with germline; a read error may underlie this. This chain connects TRBV7-9 to TRBJ1-1, with D maybe TRBD1 (5 bases). The CDR3 spans 11 residues. CDR1 SEHNR and CDR2 FQNEAQ come from the germline V gene (reference sequence). The CDR3 DNA is TGTGCCAGCAGCTTATTGGGGGAGGCTTCCTTT. As protein: CASSLLGEASF.

The CDR3 sequence: CASSPDSGFGTQYF. CDR3 bases: TGTGCCAGCTCACCAGATAGCGGGTTCGGGACCCAGTACTTC. This chain uses TRBV18 with TRBJ2-5, with 7 bases identical to TRBD2. In germline, CDR1 is KGHSH, CDR2 LQKENI. V lost 2 bases to trimming and J lost 7 bases; unmatched junction nucleotides: 7. The CDR3 runs to 14 residues.

The chain has TRBV13 and TRBJ2-7; D ambiguous. CDR3 size: 13 residues. CDR1 is PRHDT, CDR2 FYEKMQ, per germline (reference sequence). V was pared by 3 bases and J by 1 base, with 7 bases between. CDR3 sequence: CASSFGGSYEQYF. The CDR3 coding sequence is TGTGCCAGCAGCTTTGGCGGATCCTACGAGCAGTACTTC.

The V gene is TRBV7-2, the J gene TRBJ1-5, with D perhaps TRBD1 (6 bases). CDR1 and CDR2 (germline): SGHTA, FQGNSA. The CDR3 is 15 amino acids. Trimming took 5 bases from V and 3 from J, leaving 14 bases between them. The CDR3 nucleotides read TGTGCCAGCAGCCAGGGAACAGGGATCAATCAGCCCCAGCATTTT. It specifies CASSQGTGINQPQHF.